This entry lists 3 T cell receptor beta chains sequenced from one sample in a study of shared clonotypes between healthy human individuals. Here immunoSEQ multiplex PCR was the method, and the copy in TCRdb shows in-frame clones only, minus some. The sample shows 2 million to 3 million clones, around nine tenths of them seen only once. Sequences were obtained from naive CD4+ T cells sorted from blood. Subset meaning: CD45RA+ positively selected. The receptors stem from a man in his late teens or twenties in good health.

The CDR3 protein is CASSLQEYYGYTF. The CDR3 DNA follows: TGTGCCAGCAGCTTACAGGAGTACTATGGCTACACCTTC. This rearrangement joins TRBV13 to TRBJ1-2, with unresolved D. CDR1 PRHDT and CDR2 FYEKMQ come from the germline V gene (reference sequence). This CDR3 comprises 13 residues. Trimming shortened V by 2 bases and J by 3 bases, and 7 bases separated the two germline ends. The entire variable domain, with the rest obtained from reference TRBV13 and TRBJ1-2, is as follows: AAGVIQSPRHLIKEKRETATLKCYPIPRHDTVYWYQQGPGQDPQFLISFYEKMQSDKGSIPDRFSAQQFSDYHSELNMSSLELGDSALYFCASSLQEYYGYTFGSGTRLTVV.

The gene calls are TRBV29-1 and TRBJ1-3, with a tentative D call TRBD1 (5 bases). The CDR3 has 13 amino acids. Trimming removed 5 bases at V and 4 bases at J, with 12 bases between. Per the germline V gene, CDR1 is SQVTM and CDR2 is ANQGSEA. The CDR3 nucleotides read TGCAGCGTTAGCAGGGATTTGGGAAACACCATATATTTT. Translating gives CSVSRDLGNTIYF. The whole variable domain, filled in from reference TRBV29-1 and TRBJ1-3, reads SAVISQKPSRDICQRGTSLTIQCQVDSQVTMMFWYRQQPGQSLTLIATANQGSEATYESGFVIDKFPISRPNLTFSTLTVSNMSPEDSSIYLCSVSRDLGNTIYFGEGSWLTVV.

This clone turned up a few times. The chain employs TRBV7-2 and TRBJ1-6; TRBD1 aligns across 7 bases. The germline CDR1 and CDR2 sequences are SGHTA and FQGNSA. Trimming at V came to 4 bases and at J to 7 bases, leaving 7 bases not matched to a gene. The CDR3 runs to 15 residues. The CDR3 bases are TGTGCCAGCAGCTCGACAGGGCTTGGGAATTCACCCCTCCACTTT. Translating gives CASSSTGLGNSPLHF.